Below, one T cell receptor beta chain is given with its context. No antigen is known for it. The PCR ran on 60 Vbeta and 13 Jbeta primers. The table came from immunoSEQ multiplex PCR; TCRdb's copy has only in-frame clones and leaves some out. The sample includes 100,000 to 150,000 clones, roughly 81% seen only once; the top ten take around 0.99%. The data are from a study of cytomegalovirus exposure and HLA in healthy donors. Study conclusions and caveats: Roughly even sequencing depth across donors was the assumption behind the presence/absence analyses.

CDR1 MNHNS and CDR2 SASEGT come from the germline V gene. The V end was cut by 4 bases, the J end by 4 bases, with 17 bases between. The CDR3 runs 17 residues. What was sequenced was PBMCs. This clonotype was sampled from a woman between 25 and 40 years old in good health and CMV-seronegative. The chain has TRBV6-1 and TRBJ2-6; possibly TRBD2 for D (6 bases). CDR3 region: CASSGSRRRAGANVLTF. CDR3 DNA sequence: TGTGCCAGCAGTGGATCCAGGAGGAGGGCCGGGGCCAACGTCCTGACTTTC.